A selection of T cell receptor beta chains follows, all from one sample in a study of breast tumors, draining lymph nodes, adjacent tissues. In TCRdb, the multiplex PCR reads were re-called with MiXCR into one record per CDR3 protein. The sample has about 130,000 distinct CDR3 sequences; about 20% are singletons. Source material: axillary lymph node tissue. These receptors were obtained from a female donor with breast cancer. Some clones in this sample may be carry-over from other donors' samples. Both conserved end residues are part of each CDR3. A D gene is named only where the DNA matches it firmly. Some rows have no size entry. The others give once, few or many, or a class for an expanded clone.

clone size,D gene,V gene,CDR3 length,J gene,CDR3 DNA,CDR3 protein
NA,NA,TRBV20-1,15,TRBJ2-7,TGCAGTGCTAGGATCGGGGGCGGGGGTCCAGACGAGCAGTACTTC,CSARIGGGGPDEQYF
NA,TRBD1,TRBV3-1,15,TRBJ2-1,TGTGCCAGCAGTTTACAGGGGACCTCCTACAATGAGCAGTTCTTC,CASSLQGTSYNEQFF
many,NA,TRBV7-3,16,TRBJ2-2,TGTGCCAGCAGCCCGTGGGGGGCGCGGGGCACCGGGGAGCTGTTTTTT,CASSPWGARGTGELFF
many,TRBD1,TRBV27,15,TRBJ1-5,TGTGCCAGCAGGAGGGACAGGGAGTCTTATCAGCCCCAGCATTTT,CASRRDRESYQPQHF
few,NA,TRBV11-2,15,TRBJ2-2,TGTGCCAGCAGCCCCAGGACAGTTCTTGGCGGGGAGCTGTTTTTT,CASSPRTVLGGELFF
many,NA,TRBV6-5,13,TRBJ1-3,TGTGCCAGCAGTTACTCGAGAGGAAACACCATATATTTT,CASSYSRGNTIYF
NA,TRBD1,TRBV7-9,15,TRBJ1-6,TGTGCCAGCAGCCAAGTGGAGACAGGGAATGAACCCCTCCACTTT,CASSQVETGNEPLHF
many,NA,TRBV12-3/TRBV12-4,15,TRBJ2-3,TGTGCCAGCAGTATGTCGGGAACATGGACAGATACGCAGTATTTT,CASSMSGTWTDTQYF
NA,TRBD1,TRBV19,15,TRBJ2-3,TGTGCCAGTAGTCCCGACAGGGCGAGCACAGATACGCAGTATTTT,CASSPDRASTDTQYF
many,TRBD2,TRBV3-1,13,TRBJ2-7,TGTGCCAGCAGCCCCGGGACTACCTACGAGCAGTACTTC,CASSPGTTYEQYF
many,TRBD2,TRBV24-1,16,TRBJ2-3,TGTGCCACCAGTGATCGACTAGCGGGGGGGCTGGATACGCAGTATTTT,CATSDRLAGGLDTQYF
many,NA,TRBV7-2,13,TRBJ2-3,TGTGCCAGCAGCGCCGACGGAAGGGATACGCAGTATTTT,CASSADGRDTQYF
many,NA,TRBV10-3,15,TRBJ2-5,TGTGCCATCAGTGAACGGGCAGTGGGAAGCGAGACCCAGTACTTC,CAISERAVGSETQYF
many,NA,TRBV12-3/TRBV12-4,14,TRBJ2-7,TGTGCCAGCAGTTTTGGTCAGGTCTCCTACGAGCAGTACTTC,CASSFGQVSYEQYF
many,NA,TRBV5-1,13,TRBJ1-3,TGCGCCAGCAGCCAGAGCTCTGGAAACACCATATATTTT,CASSQSSGNTIYF
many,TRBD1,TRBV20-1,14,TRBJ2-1,TGCAGTGCACCGGACAGGGGCCCCTACAATGAGCAGTTCTTC,CSAPDRGPYNEQFF
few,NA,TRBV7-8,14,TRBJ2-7,TGTGCCAGCAGCTTTTCACTCGTAGTCTGCGAGCAGTACTTC,CASSFSLVVCEQYF
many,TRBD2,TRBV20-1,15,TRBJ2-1,TGCAGTGCTAGACTGACAGCGGGGACCTACAATGAGCAGTTCTTC,CSARLTAGTYNEQFF
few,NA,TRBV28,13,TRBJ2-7,TGTGCCAGCAGTTGGTACGGGAGCCACGAGCAGTACTTC,CASSWYGSHEQYF
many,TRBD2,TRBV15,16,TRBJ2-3,TGTGCCACCAGCCCTCGACTAGCGGGGAGCACAGATACGCAGTATTTT,CATSPRLAGSTDTQYF
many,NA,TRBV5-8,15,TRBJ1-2,TGTGCCAGCAGCCTCACCTTAGAGGTTAACTATGGCTACACCTTC,CASSLTLEVNYGYTF
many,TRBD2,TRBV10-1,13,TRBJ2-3,TGCGCCAGCATGAGCGGGGGAGCAGATACGCAGTATTTT,CASMSGGADTQYF
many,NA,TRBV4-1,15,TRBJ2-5,TGCGCCAGCAGCCAAGGTTGGGCAGGGAGGGAGACCCAGTACTTC,CASSQGWAGRETQYF
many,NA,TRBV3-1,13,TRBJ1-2,TGTGCCAGCAGCCAAGATATCGGATATGGCTACACCTTC,CASSQDIGYGYTF
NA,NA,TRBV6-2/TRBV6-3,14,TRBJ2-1,TGTGCCGGCCTCGGACCGGTCTCCTACAATGAGCAGTTCTTC,CAGLGPVSYNEQFF
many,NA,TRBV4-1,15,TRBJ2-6,TGCGCCAGCAGCCAGGCAGACTCTGGGGCCAACGTCCTGACTTTC,CASSQADSGANVLTF
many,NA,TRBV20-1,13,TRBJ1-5,TGCAGTGCTAGAGAGTCACCGAGACAGCCCCAGCATTTT,CSARESPRQPQHF
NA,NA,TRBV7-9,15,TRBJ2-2,TGTGCCAGCACTCCTAGGGGGGCCAACACCGGGGAGCCGTTTTTT,CASTPRGANTGEPFF
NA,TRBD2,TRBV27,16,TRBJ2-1,TGTGCCAGCAGTGGATCTAGCGGATCATTCTACAATGAGCAGTTCTTC,CASSGSSGSFYNEQFF
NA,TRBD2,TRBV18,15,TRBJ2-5,TGTGCCAGCTCACCACCAAGCGGGGCGGAAGAGACCCAGTACTTC,CASSPPSGAEETQYF
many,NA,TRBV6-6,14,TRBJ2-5,TGTGCCAGCAGTTATAGTCTGGGCGCGGGGACCCAGTACTTC,CASSYSLGAGTQYF
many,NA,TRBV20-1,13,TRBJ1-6,TGCAGTACCCAGGACACATATAATTCACCCCTCCACTTT,CSTQDTYNSPLHF
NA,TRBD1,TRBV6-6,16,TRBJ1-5,TGTGCCAGCAGTGGCCGGGACAGGGGTTCGGTACAGCCCCAGCATTTT,CASSGRDRGSVQPQHF
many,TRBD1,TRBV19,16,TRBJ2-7,TGTGCCAGTAGTATAGCCCTCGGAGTGACAGGGAACGAGCAGTACTTC,CASSIALGVTGNEQYF
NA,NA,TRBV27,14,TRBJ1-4,TGTGCCAGCAGTTTGCAGGCGCGGGTTGAAAAACTGTTTTTT,CASSLQARVEKLFF
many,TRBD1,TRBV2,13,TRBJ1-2,TGTGCCAGCAGTGGGGACAGGAACTATGGCTACACCTTC,CASSGDRNYGYTF
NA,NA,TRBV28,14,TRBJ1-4,TGTGCCAGCGGACTGGGGGTGTCTAATGAAAAACTGTTTTTT,CASGLGVSNEKLFF
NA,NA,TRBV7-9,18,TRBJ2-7,TGTGCCAGCAGCTTTTTACTGGTCGGTGAGCAGTTCTCCTACGAGCAGTACTTC,CASSFLLVGEQFSYEQYF
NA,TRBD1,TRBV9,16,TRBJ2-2,TGTGCCAGCAGCGCCCGGACAGGGGGTATTGCCGGGGAGCTGTTTTTT,CASSARTGGIAGELFF
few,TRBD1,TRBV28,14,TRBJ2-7,TGTGCCAGCAGTTTAGACAGGGGAAGTTACGAGCAGTACTTC,CASSLDRGSYEQYF
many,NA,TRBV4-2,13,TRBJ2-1,TGTGCCAGCAGCCAAGAAGTCTGGAATGAGCAGTTCTTC,CASSQEVWNEQFF